Presented here are 32 T cell receptor beta chains from one specimen sequenced in a study of T cell responses to AZD1222 COVID-19 vaccine. Some clones are missing from TCRdb's copy, which holds only in-frame ones; the method was immunoSEQ multiplex PCR. The data contain 72,000 or so clones, roughly nine tenths of them singletons. Here the sequenced sample was peripheral blood, taken on day 0 of AZD1222 vaccination. The receptors originated from an adult in good health.

This clone was counted once. The rearrangement uses TRBV9 and TRBJ2-2; tentatively, D is TRBD2 (6 bases). CDR3 length: 14 residues. The V gene's germline CDR1 is SGDLS and CDR2 YYNGEE. V dropped 7 bases and J dropped 1 base, with 11 bases sitting between them. The CDR3 DNA reads TGTGCCAGCGGCTTTAGCGGGAACACCGGGGAGCTGTTTTTT. Amino acids: CASGFSGNTGELFF.

The chain is built from TRBV30 and TRBJ1-6, with a weak D call TRBD1 (6 bases). The CDR3 runs to 12 residues. Between the trimmed V and J ends, which lost 4 bases and 7 bases, there was a span of 8 bases. Germline CDR1 reads GTSNPN; CDR2 reads SVGIG (reference sequence). CDR3 bases: TGTGCCTGGAACAGGGCAAATTCACCCCTCCACTTT. Its protein product is CAWNRANSPLHF.

The chain couples TRBV19 to TRBJ1-5; D is unclear. Trimming removed 7 bases from V and 1 base from J, with 17 bases in between. The germline V gene encodes CDR1 LNHDA and CDR2 SQIVND (reference sequence). The CDR3 runs to 16 residues. The CDR3 nucleotides are TGTGCCAGTACTCGACTTCGTATCGGGAGCAATCAGCCCCAGCATTTT. This encodes CASTRLRIGSNQPQHF.

The chain is built from TRBV4-1 and TRBJ2-4; possible D gene TRBD2, 5 bases. Germline V gene sequence: CDR1 MGHRA, CDR2 YSYEKL. V was pared by 0 bases and J by 1 base, with 25 bases between. CDR3 length equals 21 residues. The CDR3 sequence is CASSQDSGGSRLVGAKNIQYF. The CDR3 DNA reads TGCGCCAGCAGCCAAGATTCCGGAGGTTCTCGGCTAGTTGGGGCCAAAAACATTCAGTACTTC.

This rearrangement joins TRBV5-4 to TRBJ1-1, with TRBD1 matching over 8 bases. Losses at the gene ends were 0 bases for V and 4 bases for J; bases not matched to a gene: 8. The length of the CDR3 is 16 residues. Germline CDR1 and CDR2: SGHNT and YYREEE (reference sequence). This CDR3 is CASSLDNRGFGTEAFF. CDR3 in DNA: TGTGCCAGCAGCTTGGATAACAGGGGGTTTGGCACTGAAGCTTTCTTT.

The chain employs TRBV11-1 and TRBJ2-7, with TRBD2 identical over 12 bases. Germline CDR1 reads SGHAT; CDR2 reads FQDESV (reference sequence). Trimming removed 1 base from V and 6 bases from J; junction bases left unmatched: 7. This CDR3 contains 16 residues. The CDR3 bases are TGTGCCAGCAGCTTAGTTGTGACTAGCGGGAGACGCGAGCAGTACTTC. Translating gives CASSLVVTSGRREQYF. Together with reference TRBV11-1 and TRBJ2-7, the CDR3 gives the full variable domain: EAEVAQSPRYKITEKSQAVAFWCDPISGHATLYWYRQILGQGPELLVQFQDESVVDDSQLPKDRFSAERLKGVDSTLKIQPAELGDSAMYLCASSLVVTSGRREQYFGPGTRLTVT.

The chain is built from TRBV7-3 and TRBJ2-1; D perhaps matches TRBD2 (6 bases). Trimming removed 3 bases from V and 4 bases from J, with 7 bases in between. Germline V gene sequence: CDR1 SGHTA, CDR2 FQGTGA. CDR3 length equals 13 residues. CDR3 bases: TGTGCCAGCAGCTTGGACTATTACAATGAGCAGTTCTTC. Protein sequence: CASSLDYYNEQFF.

The gene calls are TRBV19 and TRBJ1-6, with 7 bases lining up with TRBD1. With V trimmed by 4 bases and J by 7 bases, 7 bases remained unmatched. The CDR3 covers 15 residues. Germline CDR1 and CDR2: LNHDA and SQIVND (reference sequence). In nucleotides, the CDR3 is TGTGCCAGTAGTACTCTAACAGGGGAGAATTCACCCCTCCACTTT. Protein: CASSTLTGENSPLHF.

The chain couples TRBV28 to TRBJ2-7, with TRBD1 identical over 7 bases. CDR1 and CDR2 from the germline V gene are MDHEN and SYDVKM. V was clipped by 2 bases and J by 4 bases; unmatched bases: 5. This CDR3 spans 14 amino acids. CDR3 coding DNA: TGTGCCAGCAGTTTAACAGGCAGGGGGTACGAGCAGTACTTC. Amino acid sequence: CASSLTGRGYEQYF.

V and J are TRBV5-6 and TRBJ1-5; D uncertain. The CDR3 contains 18 residues. CDR1 and CDR2 (germline): SGHDT, YYEEEE. V was cut by 4 bases and J by 0 bases, with 20 bases left in between. CDR3 coding DNA: TGTGCCAGCAGCCAGGCAGGAAAGGGAGATTATAGCAATCAGCCCCAGCATTTT. Translating gives CASSQAGKGDYSNQPQHF.

The chain is built from TRBV3-1 (or the pseudogene TRBV3-2) and TRBJ1-1; weak D call: TRBD1 (5 bases). The CDR3 runs to 14 residues. Germline V gene sequence: CDR1 LGHDT, CDR2 YNNKEL (reference sequence). V shed 2 bases and J shed 1 base, with 8 bases lying between them. CDR3 sequence reads: CASSQPGGNTEAFF. CDR3 sequence (DNA): TGTGCCAGCAGCCAACCCGGGGGGAACACTGAAGCTTTCTTT.

This clone was observed a few times. The rearrangement uses TRBV6-5 and TRBJ2-7; D may be TRBD1 (6 bases). CDR3 length equals 15 residues. Trimming removed 7 bases from V and 0 bases from J, with 16 bases in between. CDR1 and CDR2 (germline): MNHEY, SVGAGI. CDR3 loop: CASIVSGVDSYEQYF. The CDR3 nucleotides are TGTGCCAGCATAGTGTCAGGGGTCGACTCCTACGAGCAGTACTTC.

The chain combines TRBV9 with TRBJ1-3, with D perhaps TRBD1 (5 bases). Germline V gives CDR1 SGDLS, CDR2 YYNGEE. The CDR3 has 17 amino acids. The germline V and J ends were trimmed by 0 bases and 2 bases, with 15 bases remaining between them. CDR3 residues: CASSVEAVGAAGNTIYF. The DNA for the CDR3 is TGTGCCAGCAGCGTAGAGGCCGTAGGGGCAGCTGGAAACACCATATATTTT. The full variable domain, completed using reference TRBV9 and TRBJ1-3, is DSGVTQTPKHLITATGQRVTLRCSPRSGDLSVYWYQQSLDQGLQFLIQYYNGEERAKGNILERFSAQQFPDLHSELNLSSLELGDSALYFCASSVEAVGAAGNTIYFGEGSWLTVV.

V gene TRBV7-8 combines with J gene TRBJ1-1; TRBD1 aligns across 7 bases. J gave up 9 bases and V 5 bases, and 12 bases lay outside the gene matches. The CDR3 is 14 residues long. Germline CDR1 SGHVS, CDR2 FQNEAQ. The CDR3 region has the DNA TGTGCCAGCAGCCCAGCAGGGCACAGGGGAAAAGCTTTCTTT. Its translation is CASSPAGHRGKAFF.

The V call is TRBV6-5, the J call TRBJ2-7, with TRBD2 identical over 11 bases. J was trimmed by 2 bases and V by 8 bases; bases with no gene match: 8. Germline CDR1 is MNHEY and CDR2 is SVGAGI. The CDR3 covers 15 residues. This CDR3 is CASHRQLAGAYEQYF. The CDR3, as DNA: TGTGCCAGCCACAGACAACTAGCGGGAGCCTACGAGCAGTACTTC.

This chain uses TRBV28 with TRBJ2-1; D might be TRBD2 (6 bases). Trimming pared 4 bases from V and 10 bases from J, leaving 23 bases between. Germline V gene lookup returns CDR1 MDHEN and CDR2 SYDVKM. The CDR3 runs 16 residues. CDR3 loop: CASSSLFISGGSEQFF. In nucleotides, the CDR3 is TGTGCCAGCAGTTCACTTTTTATTAGCGGAGGTTCGGAGCAGTTCTTC.

The chain has TRBV27 and TRBJ2-1; no firm D call. This CDR3 has 12 residues. The V gene lost 8 bases and the J gene lost 7 bases, with 12 bases spanning the gap. Germline V gene sequence: CDR1 MNHEY, CDR2 SMNVEV (reference sequence). The CDR3, as DNA: TGTGCCAGCCGAAAGTCCCGGAATGAGCAGTTCTTC. Amino acids: CASRKSRNEQFF.

This chain joins TRBV20-1 and TRBJ1-1; D is perhaps TRBD1 (5 bases). The CDR3 has 11 residues. Germline V gene lookup returns CDR1 DFQATT and CDR2 SNEGSKA (reference sequence). V was clipped by 7 bases and J by 1 base, with 7 bases between them. The CDR3 nucleotides are TGCAGTGGGGACGGGAACACTGAAGCTTTCTTT. This encodes CSGDGNTEAFF.

The chain links TRBV10-3 to TRBJ2-7, with 10 bases aligning to TRBD2. CDR1 and CDR2 (germline): ENHRY, SYGVKD. The V segment lost 2 bases and the J segment 5 bases; nucleotides outside the gene matches: 6. The CDR3 is made up of 15 amino acids. The CDR3 region is CAISELAGVGHEQYF. Here the CDR3 DNA reads TGTGCCATCAGTGAGCTAGCGGGAGTCGGCCACGAGCAGTACTTC.

The chain is built from TRBV7-2 and TRBJ1-1; 8 bases line up with TRBD1. The CDR3 has 15 amino acids. Per the germline V gene, CDR1 is SGHTA and CDR2 is FQGNSA. The V gene end was trimmed by 2 bases and the J gene end by 6 bases; junction bases not matched to a gene: 8. The CDR3 loop reads CASSLQGAVLAEAFF. The DNA of the CDR3 is TGTGCCAGCAGCTTACAGGGGGCGGTTCTTGCTGAAGCTTTCTTT. Together with reference TRBV7-2 and TRBJ1-1, the CDR3 gives the full variable domain: GAGVSQSPSNKVTEKGKDVELRCDPISGHTALYWYRQSLGQGLEFLIYFQGNSAPDKSGLPSDRFSAERTGGSVSTLTIQRTQQEDSAVYLCASSLQGAVLAEAFFGQGTRLTVV.

This chain links TRBV10-3 with TRBJ1-3; D is undetermined. The length of the CDR3 is 14 residues. Germline CDR1 reads ENHRY; CDR2 reads SYGVKD. The V gene lost 1 base and the J gene lost 4 bases, with 8 bases spanning the gap. CDR3 loop: CAISEFDPGNTIYF. The CDR3 coding sequence is TGTGCCATCAGTGAGTTCGACCCCGGAAACACCATATATTTT.

The chain is built from TRBV27 and TRBJ2-7; a weak D match, TRBD1 (6 bases). Germline values: CDR1 MNHEY, CDR2 SMNVEV (reference sequence). The CDR3 is made up of 14 amino acids. Trimming shortened V by 2 bases and J by 3 bases, and 11 bases separated the two germline ends. The CDR3 sequence: CASSLPTGSYEQYF. Here the CDR3 DNA reads TGTGCCAGCAGTTTACCCACAGGGAGCTACGAGCAGTACTTC.

The V gene is TRBV6-2 or TRBV6-3, the J gene TRBJ1-1; TRBD1 might be the D (6 bases). CDR3 size: 13 residues. Germline CDR1 is MNHEY and CDR2 is SVGEGT. V was pared by 2 bases and J by 4 bases, with 8 bases between. The CDR3 bases are TGTGCCAGCAGTTACAGGGGGGGCACTGAAGCTTTCTTT. Translated, it gives CASSYRGGTEAFF.

This clone has more than one count but fewer than ten. The V gene is TRBV12-5, the J gene TRBJ1-5, with D tentatively TRBD1 (5 bases). V lost 4 bases, J lost 9 bases, and 16 bases lay in between. The germline CDR1 and CDR2 sequences are LGHNT and FRNRAP. The CDR3 loop spans 14 amino acids. CDR3 coding DNA: TGTGCTAGTGGTTCGGGACTGTTCGCTCGGCCCCAGCATTTT. It encodes CASGSGLFARPQHF.

This clone came up a few times. This sequence joins TRBV6-6 and TRBJ1-5; TRBD1 agrees at 8 bases. Germline lookup yields CDR1 MNHNY and CDR2 SVGAGI (reference sequence). This CDR3 region has 17 residues. The ends lost 5 bases at V and 4 bases at J; junction bases unmatched: 13. The CDR3 DNA reads as TGTGCCAGCAGTCACCTCCAAGGGACAGGACCTAATCAGCCCCAGCATTTT. Its protein is CASSHLQGTGPNQPQHF.

The rearrangement links TRBV3-1 (or the pseudogene TRBV3-2) to TRBJ1-1, with D maybe TRBD1 (5 bases). Trimming pared 1 base from V and 4 bases from J, leaving 10 bases between. Germline CDR1 and CDR2: LGHDT and YNNKEL (reference sequence). CDR3 length equals 14 residues. The CDR3 reads CASSQVIGGTEAFF. CDR3 in DNA: TGTGCCAGCAGCCAAGTCATCGGGGGCACTGAAGCTTTCTTT.

The chain recombines TRBV30 with TRBJ2-7; D uncertain. The V and J ends lost 2 bases and 6 bases respectively, with 11 bases between them. Germline CDR1 and CDR2: GTSNPN and SVGIG (reference sequence). The CDR3 has 12 residues. CDR3 coding DNA: TGTGCCTGGAGTTATTCGCCGGGCGAGCAGTACTTC. Translating it yields CAWSYSPGEQYF.

The genes are TRBV7-3 and TRBJ2-3; D is unresolved. V was trimmed by 6 bases and J by 1 base, leaving 8 bases between them. CDR3 length: 13 amino acids. Per germline, CDR1 SGHTA and CDR2 FQGTGA. The CDR3 sequence: CASRADGTDTQYF. The CDR3 DNA sequence: TGTGCCAGCAGAGCCGACGGCACAGATACGCAGTATTTT.

This chain connects TRBV6-5 to TRBJ2-1; 8 nucleotides agree with TRBD1. V lost 6 bases and J lost 4; bases outside the gene matches: 5. This CDR3 contains 14 residues. Germline V gene lookup returns CDR1 MNHEY and CDR2 SVGAGI. In nucleotides, the CDR3 is TGTGCCAGCAGGTCCGGACAGGGATACAATGAGCAGTTCTTC. This encodes CASRSGQGYNEQFF.

The rearrangement uses TRBV10-3 and TRBJ2-1, with TRBD1 matching over 8 bases. V lost 4 bases and J lost 0; bases outside the gene matches: 11. Germline loops: CDR1 ENHRY, CDR2 SYGVKD. There are 18 residues in the CDR3. DNA of the CDR3: TGTGCCATCAGTGCCGGGACAGGAAAGTCCAGCTCCTACAATGAGCAGTTCTTC. Its protein is CAISAGTGKSSSYNEQFF.

The chain combines TRBV13 with TRBJ1-1, with D perhaps TRBD1 (5 bases). The V end was cut by 6 bases, the J end by 6 bases, with 11 bases between. In germline, CDR1 is PRHDT, CDR2 FYEKMQ (reference sequence). The length of the CDR3 is 12 residues. CDR3 DNA sequence: TGTGCCAGCAGTCGAACGGGGGCTGAAGCTTTCTTT. Its translation: CASSRTGAEAFF. The whole variable domain, filled in from reference TRBV13 and TRBJ1-1, reads AAGVIQSPRHLIKEKRETATLKCYPIPRHDTVYWYQQGPGQDPQFLISFYEKMQSDKGSIPDRFSAQQFSDYHSELNMSSLELGDSALYFCASSRTGAEAFFGQGTRLTVV.

The chain carries TRBV10-3 and TRBJ2-7, with a weak D call TRBD2 (6 bases). The V and J ends lost 4 bases and 5 bases respectively, with 15 bases between them. This CDR3 has 14 residues. Germline CDR1 ENHRY, CDR2 SYGVKD. The CDR3: CAISAGDLLDEQYF. The DNA for the CDR3 is TGTGCCATCAGTGCGGGGGACCTGCTTGACGAGCAGTACTTC.